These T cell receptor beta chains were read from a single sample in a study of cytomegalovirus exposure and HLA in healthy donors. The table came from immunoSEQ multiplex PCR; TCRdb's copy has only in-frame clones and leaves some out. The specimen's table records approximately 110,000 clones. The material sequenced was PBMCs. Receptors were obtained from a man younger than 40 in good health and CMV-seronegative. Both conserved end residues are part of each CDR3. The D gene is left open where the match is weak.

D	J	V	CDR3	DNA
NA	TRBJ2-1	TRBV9	CASSVAYSSSNEQFF	TGTGCCAGCAGCGTAGCCTACTCCTCGAGCAATGAGCAGTTCTTC
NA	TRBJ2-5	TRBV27	CASSLGTSRRETQYF	TGTGCCAGCAGTTTAGGAACTAGCCGTAGAGAGACCCAGTACTTC
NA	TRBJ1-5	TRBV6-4	CASSYRVESNQPQHF	TGTGCCAGCAGTTACAGGGTGGAAAGCAATCAGCCCCAGCATTTT
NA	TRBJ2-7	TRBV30	CAWSVDSAVDEQYF	TGTGCCTGGAGTGTGGACTCGGCGGTAGACGAGCAGTACTTC
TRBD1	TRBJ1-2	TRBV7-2	CASSPGQTNYGYTF	TGTGCCAGCAGCCCGGGACAGACTAACTATGGCTACACCTTC
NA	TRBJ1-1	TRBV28	CASSPTTQGYTEAFF	TGTGCCAGCAGTCCTACGACACAGGGATACACTGAAGCTTTCTTT
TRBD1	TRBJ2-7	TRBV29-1	CSVGGRRDRPYEQYF	TGCAGCGTTGGGGGCCGGCGGGACAGGCCTTACGAGCAGTACTTC
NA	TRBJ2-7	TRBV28	CASSSRGMRSYEQYF	TGTGCCAGCAGTTCACGCGGGATGCGTTCCTACGAGCAGTACTTC
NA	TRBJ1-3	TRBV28	CASSLFPRGHSGNTIYF	TGTGCCAGCAGTTTATTTCCCAGGGGCCACTCTGGAAACACCATATATTTT
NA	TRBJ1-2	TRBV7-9	CASSLRDIYGYTF	TGTGCCAGCAGCCTCCGGGATATCTATGGCTACACCTTC
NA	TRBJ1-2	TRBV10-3	CATSDFYGYTF	TGTGCCACCAGTGACTTCTATGGCTACACCTTC
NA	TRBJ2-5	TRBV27	CASGGVGGETQYF	TGTGCCAGCGGGGGAGTAGGGGGAGAGACCCAGTACTTC
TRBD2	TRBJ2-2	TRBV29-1	CSASIAGWTGELFF	TGCAGCGCCTCTATAGCGGGATGGACCGGGGAGCTGTTTTTT
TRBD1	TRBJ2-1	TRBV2	CASSPGTGGLNEQFF	TGTGCCAGCAGCCCCGGGACAGGGGGCCTGAATGAGCAGTTCTTC
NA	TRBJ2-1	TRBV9	CASSPRGAESSYNEQFF	TGTGCCAGCAGCCCCCGGGGGGCGGAAAGCTCCTACAATGAGCAGTTCTTC
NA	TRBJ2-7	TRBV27	CASSLYAYRSSYEQYF	TGTGCCAGCAGTTTATACGCGTATAGAAGCTCCTACGAGCAGTACTTC
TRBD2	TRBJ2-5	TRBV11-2	CASGRTSGSRKETQYF	TGTGCCAGCGGTAGGACTAGCGGGAGTCGGAAGGAGACCCAGTACTTC
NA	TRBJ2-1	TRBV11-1	CASGSTRPPVNEQFF	TGTGCCAGCGGGTCGACTAGACCTCCTGTCAATGAGCAGTTCTTC
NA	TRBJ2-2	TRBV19	CASFIGGPLNTGELFF	TGTGCCAGTTTCATTGGTGGGCCGCTGAACACCGGGGAGCTGTTTTTT
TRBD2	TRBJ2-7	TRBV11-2	CASRRTSGSAYEQYF	TGTGCCAGCAGGCGGACTAGCGGCAGTGCCTACGAGCAGTACTTC
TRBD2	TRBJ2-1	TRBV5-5	CASSPPPGLASRGDRNEQFF	TGTGCCAGCAGCCCCCCCCCGGGACTAGCCTCTAGGGGGGATCGGAATGAGCAGTTCTTC
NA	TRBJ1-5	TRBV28	CASKQFNQPQHF	TGTGCCAGCAAACAGTTCAATCAGCCCCAGCATTTT
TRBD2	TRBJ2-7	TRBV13	CASSLGRASGTSYEQYF	TGTGCCAGCAGCTTAGGACGGGCTAGCGGAACTTCCTACGAGCAGTACTTC
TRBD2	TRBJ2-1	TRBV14	CASSQEWGTSIDNEQFF	TGTGCCAGCAGCCAAGAATGGGGGACTAGCATCGACAATGAGCAGTTCTTC
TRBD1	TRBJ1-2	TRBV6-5	CASSYGQGGGYTF	TGTGCCAGCAGCTATGGACAGGGTGGCGGCTACACCTTC
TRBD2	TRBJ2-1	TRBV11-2	CASSLEGLDLLTGEQFF	TGTGCCAGCAGCTTAGAGGGACTAGATTTGTTAACCGGTGAGCAGTTCTTC
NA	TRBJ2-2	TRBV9	CASSRGGAATTGELFF	TGTGCCAGCAGTCGAGGAGGTGCAGCAACGACCGGGGAGCTGTTTTTT
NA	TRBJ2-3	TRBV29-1	CSVEPYSTDTQYF	TGCAGCGTTGAACCCTACAGCACAGATACGCAGTATTTT
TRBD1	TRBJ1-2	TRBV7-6	CASSPTGSIGYTF	TGTGCCAGCAGCCCGACAGGGTCGATTGGCTACACCTTC
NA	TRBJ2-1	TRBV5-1	CASSLAQGWGDNNEQFF	TGCGCCAGCAGCTTGGCCCAGGGCTGGGGTGATAACAATGAGCAGTTCTTC
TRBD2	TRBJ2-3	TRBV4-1	CASSPPSGSEADTQYF	TGCGCCAGCAGCCCCCCTAGCGGGAGTGAGGCAGATACGCAGTATTTT
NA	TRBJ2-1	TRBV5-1	CASSPFRGTSSTEQFF	TGCGCCAGCAGCCCGTTTCGGGGGACTTCAAGTACTGAGCAGTTCTTC
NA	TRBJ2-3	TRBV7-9	CASSSLYPRTSGPADTQYF	TGTGCCAGCAGCTCCCTATACCCCCGAACCAGCGGGCCCGCAGATACGCAGTATTTT
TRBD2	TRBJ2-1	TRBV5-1	CASSLTSGRGVEQFF	TGCGCCAGCAGCTTGACCAGCGGGAGAGGGGTTGAGCAGTTCTTC
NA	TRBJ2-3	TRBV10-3	CAISTERVTDTQYF	TGTGCCATCAGTACTGAGCGGGTCACAGATACGCAGTATTTT
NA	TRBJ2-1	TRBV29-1	CSVCEEEAYNEQFF	TGCAGCGTTTGTGAGGAAGAAGCATACAATGAGCAGTTCTTC
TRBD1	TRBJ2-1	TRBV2	CASSPGTGAPTEQFF	TGTGCCAGCAGCCCCGGGACAGGGGCCCCCACTGAGCAGTTCTTC
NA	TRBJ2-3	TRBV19	CASSPSTSTDTQYF	TGTGCCAGTAGTCCAAGTACTAGCACAGATACGCAGTATTTT
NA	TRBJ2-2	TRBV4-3	CASSQETGANTGELFF	TGCGCCAGCAGCCAAGAAACAGGAGCGAACACCGGGGAGCTGTTTTTT
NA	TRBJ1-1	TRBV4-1	CASSRRPQTPTNTEAFF	TGCGCCAGCAGCCGAAGACCCCAGACACCCACGAACACTGAAGCTTTCTTT
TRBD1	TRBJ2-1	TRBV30	CAWSGGDRTYNEQFF	TGTGCCTGGAGTGGAGGGGACAGAACATACAATGAGCAGTTCTTC
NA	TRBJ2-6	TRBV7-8	CASSPEDISGANVLTF	TGTGCCAGCAGCCCCGAGGACATTTCTGGGGCCAACGTCCTGACTTTC
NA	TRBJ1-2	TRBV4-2	CASSQADSGTLNYGYTF	TGTGCCAGCAGCCAAGCCGATTCCGGGACATTGAACTATGGCTACACCTTC
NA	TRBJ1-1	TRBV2	CASSERAGGKTEAFF	TGTGCCAGCAGTGAACGAGCGGGGGGGAAAACTGAAGCTTTCTTT
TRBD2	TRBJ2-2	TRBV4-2	CASSPEGLAPGELFF	TGTGCCAGCAGCCCAGAGGGACTAGCCCCCGGGGAGCTGTTTTTT
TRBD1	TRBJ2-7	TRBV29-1	CSVARDSSYEQYF	TGCAGCGTAGCCCGGGACAGCTCCTACGAGCAGTACTTC
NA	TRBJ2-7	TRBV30	CAWRVPRSYEQYF	TGTGCCTGGAGAGTACCGCGTTCGTACGAGCAGTACTTC
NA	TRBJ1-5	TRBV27	CASSLSGQLNQPQHF	TGTGCCAGCAGTTTATCGGGCCAGTTAAATCAGCCCCAGCATTTT
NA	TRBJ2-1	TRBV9	CASSVGDSYNEQFF	TGTGCCAGCAGCGTAGGAGACTCCTACAATGAGCAGTTCTTC
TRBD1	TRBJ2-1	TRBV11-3	CASSLGQGAGEQFF	TGTGCCAGCAGCCTTGGACAGGGGGCAGGTGAGCAGTTCTTC
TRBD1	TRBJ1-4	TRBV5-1	CASSFGTDNEKLFF	TGCGCCAGCAGCTTCGGGACAGACAATGAAAAACTGTTTTTT
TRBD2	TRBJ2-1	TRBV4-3	CASSQDVAGGSYNEQFF	TGCGCCAGCAGCCAAGATGTGGCGGGAGGTTCCTACAATGAGCAGTTCTTC
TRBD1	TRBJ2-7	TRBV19	CASSIVGTGFNEQYF	TGTGCCAGTAGTATAGTGGGGACAGGGTTCAACGAGCAGTACTTC
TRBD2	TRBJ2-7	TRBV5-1	CASSLEVSGRRGKNEQYF	TGCGCCAGCAGCTTGGAGGTTAGCGGGAGGAGAGGGAAAAACGAGCAGTACTTC
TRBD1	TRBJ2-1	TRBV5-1	CASSPYRGFNEQFF	TGCGCCAGCAGCCCGTACAGGGGTTTCAATGAGCAGTTCTTC
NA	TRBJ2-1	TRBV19	CASRSTGTNYNEQFF	TGTGCCAGTAGATCCACCGGGACAAACTACAATGAGCAGTTCTTC
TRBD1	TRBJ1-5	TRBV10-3	CAISDTGQANQPQHF	TGTGCCATCAGTGATACCGGACAGGCCAATCAGCCCCAGCATTTT
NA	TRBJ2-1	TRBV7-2	CASSLQGLEQFF	TGTGCCAGCAGCTTACAGGGACTTGAGCAGTTCTTC
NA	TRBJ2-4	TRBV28	CASRHPAKNIQYF	TGTGCCAGCAGACACCCGGCCAAAAACATTCAGTACTTC
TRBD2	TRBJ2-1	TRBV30	CAWSISGRAHNEQFF	TGTGCCTGGAGTATTAGCGGGAGGGCCCACAATGAGCAGTTCTTC